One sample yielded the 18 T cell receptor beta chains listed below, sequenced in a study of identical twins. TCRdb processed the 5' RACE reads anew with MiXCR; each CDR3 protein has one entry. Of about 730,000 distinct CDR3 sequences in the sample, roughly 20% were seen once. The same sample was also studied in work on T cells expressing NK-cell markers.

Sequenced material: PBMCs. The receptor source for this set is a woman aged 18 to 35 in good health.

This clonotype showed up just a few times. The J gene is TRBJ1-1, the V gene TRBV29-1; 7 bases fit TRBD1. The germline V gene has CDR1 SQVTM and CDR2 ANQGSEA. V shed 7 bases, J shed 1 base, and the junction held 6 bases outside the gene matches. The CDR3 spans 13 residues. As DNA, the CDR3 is TGCAGCGCCAATGCAGGGGGGAACACTGAAGCTTTCTTT. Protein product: CSANAGGNTEAFF.

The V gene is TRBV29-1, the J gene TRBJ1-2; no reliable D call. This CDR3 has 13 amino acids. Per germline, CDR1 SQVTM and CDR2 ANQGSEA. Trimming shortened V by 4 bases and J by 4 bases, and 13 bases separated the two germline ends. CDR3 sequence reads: CSVVVEAFYGYTF. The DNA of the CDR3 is TGCAGCGTTGTAGTAGAGGCGTTCTATGGCTACACCTTC.

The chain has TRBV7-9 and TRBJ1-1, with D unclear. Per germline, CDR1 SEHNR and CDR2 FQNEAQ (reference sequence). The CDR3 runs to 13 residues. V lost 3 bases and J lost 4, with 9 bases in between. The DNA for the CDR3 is TGTGCCAGCAGCTTCGAACAGATCACTGAAGCTTTCTTT. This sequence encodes CASSFEQITEAFF.

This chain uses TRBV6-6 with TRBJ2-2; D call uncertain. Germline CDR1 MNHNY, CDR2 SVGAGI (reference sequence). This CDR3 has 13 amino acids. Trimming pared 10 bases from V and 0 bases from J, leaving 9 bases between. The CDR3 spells CATHEPNTGELFF. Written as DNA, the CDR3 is TGTGCCACTCATGAACCGAACACCGGGGAGCTGTTTTTT.

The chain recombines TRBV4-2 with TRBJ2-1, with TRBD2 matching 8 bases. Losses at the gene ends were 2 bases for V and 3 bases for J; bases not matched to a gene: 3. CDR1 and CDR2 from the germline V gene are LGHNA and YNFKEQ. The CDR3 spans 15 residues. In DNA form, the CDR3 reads TGTGCCAGCAGCCAACCTAGCGGGTACTACAATGAGCAGTTCTTC. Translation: CASSQPSGYYNEQFF.

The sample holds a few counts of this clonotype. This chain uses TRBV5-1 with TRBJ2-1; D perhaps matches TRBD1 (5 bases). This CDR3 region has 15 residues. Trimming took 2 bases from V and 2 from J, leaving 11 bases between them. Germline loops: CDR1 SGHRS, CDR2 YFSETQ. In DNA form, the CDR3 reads TGCGCCAGCAGCTTCGGTAGGGGAACCTACAATGAGCAGTTCTTC. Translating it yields CASSFGRGTYNEQFF. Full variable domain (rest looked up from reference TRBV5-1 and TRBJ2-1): KAGVTQTPRYLIKTRGQQVTLSCSPISGHRSVSWYQQTPGQGLQFLFEYFSETQRNKGNFPGRFSGRQFSNSRSEMNVSTLELGDSALYLCASSFGRGTYNEQFFGPGTRLTVL.

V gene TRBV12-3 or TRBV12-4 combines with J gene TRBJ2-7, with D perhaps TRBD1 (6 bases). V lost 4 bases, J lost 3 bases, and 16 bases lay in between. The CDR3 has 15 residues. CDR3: CASSSQTTGFYEQYF. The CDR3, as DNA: TGTGCCAGCAGTTCCCAAACTACAGGGTTCTACGAGCAGTACTTC.

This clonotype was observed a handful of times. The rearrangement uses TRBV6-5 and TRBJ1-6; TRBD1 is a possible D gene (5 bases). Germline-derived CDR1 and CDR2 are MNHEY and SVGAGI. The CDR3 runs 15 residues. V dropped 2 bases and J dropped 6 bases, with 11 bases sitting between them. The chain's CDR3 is CASSYEVTVNSPLHF. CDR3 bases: TGTGCCAGCAGTTACGAGGTGACAGTTAATTCACCCCTCCACTTT.

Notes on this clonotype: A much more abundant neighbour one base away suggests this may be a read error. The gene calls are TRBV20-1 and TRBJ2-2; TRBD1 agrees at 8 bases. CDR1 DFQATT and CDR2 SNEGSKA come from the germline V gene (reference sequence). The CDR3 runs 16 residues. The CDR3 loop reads CCARIQETGVRGELFF. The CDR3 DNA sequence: TGCTGTGCTAGGATTCAGGAGACAGGGGTACGCGGGGAGCTGTTTTTT.

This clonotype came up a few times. The CDR3 reads CASSQGPGTFYEQYF. The DNA for the CDR3 is TGTGCCAGCAGCCAAGGGCCCGGGACTTTCTACGAGCAGTACTTC. The V and J genes are TRBV14 and TRBJ2-7; D perhaps matches TRBD2 (6 bases). Germline V gene data show CDR1 as SGHDN and CDR2 as FVKESK. Trimming removed 1 base at V and 3 bases at J, with 13 bases between. The CDR3 totals 15 residues.

The CDR3 is CAWSRSETQYF. The CDR3 coding sequence is TGTGCCTGGAGTCGGTCGGAGACCCAGTACTTC. V gene TRBV30 combines with J gene TRBJ2-5; no firm D call. Trimming left V 2 bases short and J 5 bases short, with 6 bases between. This CDR3 comprises 11 residues. The germline V gene encodes CDR1 GTSNPN and CDR2 SVGIG (reference sequence).

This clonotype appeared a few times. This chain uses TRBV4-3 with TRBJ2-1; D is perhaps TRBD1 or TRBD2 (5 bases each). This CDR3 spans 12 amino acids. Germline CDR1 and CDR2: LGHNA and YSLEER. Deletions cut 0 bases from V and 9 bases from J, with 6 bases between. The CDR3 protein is CASSQEGTEQFF. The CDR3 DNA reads TGCGCCAGCAGCCAAGAGGGGACTGAGCAGTTCTTC.

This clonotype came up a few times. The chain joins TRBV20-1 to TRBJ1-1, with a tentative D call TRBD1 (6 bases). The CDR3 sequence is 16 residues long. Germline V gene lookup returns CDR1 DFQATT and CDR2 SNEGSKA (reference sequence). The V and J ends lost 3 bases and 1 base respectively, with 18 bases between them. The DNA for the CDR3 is TGCAGTGCTAGTTCCATCTCGGGGGCCTCGAACACTGAAGCTTTCTTT. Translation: CSASSISGASNTEAFF.

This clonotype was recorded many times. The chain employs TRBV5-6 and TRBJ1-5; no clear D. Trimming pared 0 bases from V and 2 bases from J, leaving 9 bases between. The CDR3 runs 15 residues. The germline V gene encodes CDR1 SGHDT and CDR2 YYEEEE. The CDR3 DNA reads TGTGCCAGCAGCTTGGGAGGTCGGGGCAATCAGCCCCAGCATTTT. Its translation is CASSLGGRGNQPQHF. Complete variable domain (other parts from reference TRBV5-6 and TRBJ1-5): DAGVTQSPTHLIKTRGQQVTLRCSPKSGHDTVSWYQQALGQGPQFIFQYYEEEERQRGNFPDRFSGHQFPNYSSELNVNALLLGDSALYLCASSLGGRGNQPQHFGDGTRLSIL.

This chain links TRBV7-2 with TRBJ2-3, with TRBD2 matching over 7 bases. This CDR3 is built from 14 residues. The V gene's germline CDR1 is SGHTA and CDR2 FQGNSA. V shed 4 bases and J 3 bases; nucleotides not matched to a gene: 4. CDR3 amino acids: CASSSGLETDTQYF. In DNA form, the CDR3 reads TGTGCCAGCAGCTCAGGACTAGAAACAGATACGCAGTATTTT.

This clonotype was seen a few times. The CDR3 sequence: CASSPGTGSNNEQFF. The CDR3 DNA follows: TGTGCCAGCAGCCCTGGGACAGGTTCCAACAATGAGCAGTTCTTC. The chain combines TRBV13 with TRBJ2-1; TRBD1 matches at 8 bases. This CDR3 has 15 residues. J was trimmed by 5 bases and V by 5 bases; bases with no gene match: 8. CDR1 is PRHDT and CDR2 is FYEKMQ in the germline V gene (reference sequence).

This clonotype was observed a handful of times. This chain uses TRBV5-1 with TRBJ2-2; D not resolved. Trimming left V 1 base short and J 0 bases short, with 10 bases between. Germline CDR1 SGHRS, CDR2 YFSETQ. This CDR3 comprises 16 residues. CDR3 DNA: TGCGCCAGCAGCTTGATGGGTGGGACGAACACCGGGGAGCTGTTTTTT. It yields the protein CASSLMGGTNTGELFF.

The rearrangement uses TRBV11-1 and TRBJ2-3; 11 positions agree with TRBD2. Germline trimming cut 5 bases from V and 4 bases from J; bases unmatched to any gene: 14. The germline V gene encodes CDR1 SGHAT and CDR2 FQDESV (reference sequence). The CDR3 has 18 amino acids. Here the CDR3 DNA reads TGTGCCAGCAGCCTTCCGCCTCGACTAGCGGGGTCGGCAGATACGCAGTATTTT. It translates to CASSLPPRLAGSADTQYF.